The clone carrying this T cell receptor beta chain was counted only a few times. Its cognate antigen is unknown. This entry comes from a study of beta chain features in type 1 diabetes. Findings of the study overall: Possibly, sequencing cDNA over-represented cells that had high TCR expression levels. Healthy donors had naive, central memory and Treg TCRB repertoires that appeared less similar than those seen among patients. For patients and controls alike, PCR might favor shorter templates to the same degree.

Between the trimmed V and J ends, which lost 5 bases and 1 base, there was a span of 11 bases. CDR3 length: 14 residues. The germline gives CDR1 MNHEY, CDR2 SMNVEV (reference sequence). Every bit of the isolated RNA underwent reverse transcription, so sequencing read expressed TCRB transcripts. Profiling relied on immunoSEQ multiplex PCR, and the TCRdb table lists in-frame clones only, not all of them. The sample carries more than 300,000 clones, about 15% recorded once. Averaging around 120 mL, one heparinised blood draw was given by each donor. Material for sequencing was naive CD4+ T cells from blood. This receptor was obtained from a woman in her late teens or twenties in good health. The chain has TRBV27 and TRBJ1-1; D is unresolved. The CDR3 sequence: CASSGLNRNTEAFF. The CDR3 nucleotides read TGTGCCAGCAGTGGATTGAACAGGAACACTGAAGCTTTCTTT.